The present T cell receptor (beta chain) was sequenced within a study of blood T cell repertoires in COVID-19. Across the whole study: The cDNA or gDNA used as material had been derived from T cells, B-cell-depleted T cells, or PBMCs.

Germline CDR1 and CDR2: SGHRS and YFSETQ. The CDR3 has 14 residues. V lost 1 base, J lost 6 bases, and 14 bases lay in between. Assay used: immunoSEQ multiplex PCR; TCRdb lists only in-frame clones, some missing. The sample carries around 160,000 clones, around 87% recorded once. The chain carries TRBV5-1 and TRBJ2-7; TRBD2 might be the D (6 bases). The origin of this receptor is a woman in her 70s with COVID-19, enrolled during active disease. The material sequenced was peripheral blood. This chain's CDR3 is CASSLSGEFPEQYF. DNA for the CDR3: TGCGCCAGCAGCTTGTCGGGGGAGTTTCCCGAGCAGTACTTC. The variable domain in full, with the rest retrieved from reference TRBV5-1 and TRBJ2-7, is KAGVTQTPRYLIKTRGQQVTLSCSPISGHRSVSWYQQTPGQGLQFLFEYFSETQRNKGNFPGRFSGRQFSNSRSEMNVSTLELGDSALYLCASSLSGEFPEQYFGPGTRLTVT.